The text below deals with one T cell receptor (beta chain). Antigen specificity is unknown. The sample is drawn from a study of CD8+ T cells in alopecia areata. Study in general: A regimen of oral tofacitinib, 5 to 10 mg twice daily, was given to treated patients.

Study conclusions and caveats: Within the top 100, expanded CD8+ clones significantly decreased with tofacitinib, as did scalp clonality. Numerous expanded lesional clones remained in scalp and blood during tofacitinib.

Sequencing relied on a cDNA template that was reverse transcribed from extracted RNA. Libraries were prepared by immunoSEQ multiplex PCR; TCRdb keeps only in-frame clonotypes and omits some of them. The sample shows 150,000 to 200,000 clones, around three fifths of them seen only once. Described treatment: oral pan-JAK inhibitor, 5-10 mg twice daily. It was from alopecia areata patients that lesional scalp punch biopsies and peripheral blood were collected. The receptor comes from a human donor with alopecia areata. The specimen comprised CD4+ T cells sorted from blood, sampled around week 50, from a patient treated with tofacitinib.

DNA for the CDR3: TGCAGCGTTGGTGACCTCACCTACGAGCAGTACTTC. It specifies CSVGDLTYEQYF. The genes are TRBV29-1 and TRBJ2-7; D is unresolved. Germline CDR1 reads SQVTM; CDR2 reads ANQGSEA. This CDR3 region has 12 residues. V lost 4 bases, J lost 2 bases, and 9 bases lay in between.